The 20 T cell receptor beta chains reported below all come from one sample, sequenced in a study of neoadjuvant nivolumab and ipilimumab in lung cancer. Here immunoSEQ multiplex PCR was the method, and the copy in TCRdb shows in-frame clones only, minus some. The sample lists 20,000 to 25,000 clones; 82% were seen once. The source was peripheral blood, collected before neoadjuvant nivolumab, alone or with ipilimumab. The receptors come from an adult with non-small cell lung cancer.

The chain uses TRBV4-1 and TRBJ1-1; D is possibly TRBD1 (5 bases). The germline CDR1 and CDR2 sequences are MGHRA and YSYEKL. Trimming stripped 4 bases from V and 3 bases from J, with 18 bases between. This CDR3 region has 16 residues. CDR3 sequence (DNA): TGCGCCAGCAGCCGCACTGATACGGGGCTTTACACTGAAGCTTTCTTT. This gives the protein CASSRTDTGLYTEAFF.

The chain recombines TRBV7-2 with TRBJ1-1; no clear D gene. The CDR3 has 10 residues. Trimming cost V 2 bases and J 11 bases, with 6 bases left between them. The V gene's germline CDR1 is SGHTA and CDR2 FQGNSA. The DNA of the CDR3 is TGTGCCAGCAGCTTAACGAGGGCTTTCTTT. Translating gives CASSLTRAFF.

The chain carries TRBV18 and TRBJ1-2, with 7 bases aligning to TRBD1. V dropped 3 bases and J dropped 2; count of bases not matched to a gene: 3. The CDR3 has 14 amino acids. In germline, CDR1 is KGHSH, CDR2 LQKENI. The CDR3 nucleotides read TGTGCCAGCTCACCCGGGACAGAGAACTATGGCTACACCTTC. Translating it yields CASSPGTENYGYTF.

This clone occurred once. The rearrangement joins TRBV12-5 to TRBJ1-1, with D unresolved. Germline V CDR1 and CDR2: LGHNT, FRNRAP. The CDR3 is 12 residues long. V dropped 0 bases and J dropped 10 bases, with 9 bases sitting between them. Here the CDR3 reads CASGLVGLSAFF. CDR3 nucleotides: TGTGCTAGTGGTTTGGTAGGACTTTCAGCTTTCTTT.

CDR3 DNA sequence: TGTGCCAGCAGCTGGAGAGGGCGGACTGAAGCTTTCTTT. Residues: CASSWRGRTEAFF. This chain uses TRBV11-2 with TRBJ1-1; D is undetermined. Looked up from germline, CDR1 is SGHAT and CDR2 is FQNNGV. The CDR3 covers 13 residues. V lost 4 bases, J lost 5 bases, and 11 bases lay in between.

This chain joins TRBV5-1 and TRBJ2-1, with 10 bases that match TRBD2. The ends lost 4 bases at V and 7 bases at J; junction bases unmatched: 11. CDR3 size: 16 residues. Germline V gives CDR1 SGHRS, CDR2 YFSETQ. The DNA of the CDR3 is TGCGCCAGCAGCCCCGCCTCGGCTAGCGGGAGTAATGAGCAGTTCTTC. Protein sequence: CASSPASASGSNEQFF.

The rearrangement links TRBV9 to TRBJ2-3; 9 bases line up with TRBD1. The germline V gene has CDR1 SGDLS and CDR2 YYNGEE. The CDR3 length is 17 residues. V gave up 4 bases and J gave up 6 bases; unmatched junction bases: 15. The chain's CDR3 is CASSTRDRAFGADTQYF. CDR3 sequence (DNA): TGTGCCAGCAGCACCCGGGACAGGGCTTTCGGTGCGGATACGCAGTATTTT.

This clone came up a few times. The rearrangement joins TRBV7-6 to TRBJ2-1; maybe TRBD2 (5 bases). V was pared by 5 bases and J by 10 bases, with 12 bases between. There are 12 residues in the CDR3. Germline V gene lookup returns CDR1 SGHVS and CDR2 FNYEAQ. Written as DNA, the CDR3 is TGTGCCAGCAGCCCAGGACTTCTAGAGCAGTTCTTC. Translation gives CASSPGLLEQFF.

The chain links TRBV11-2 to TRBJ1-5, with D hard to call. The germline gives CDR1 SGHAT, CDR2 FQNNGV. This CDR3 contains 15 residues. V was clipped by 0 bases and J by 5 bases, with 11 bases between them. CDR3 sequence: CASSLDPGSHQPQHF. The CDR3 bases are TGTGCCAGCAGCTTAGATCCGGGATCCCATCAGCCCCAGCATTTT. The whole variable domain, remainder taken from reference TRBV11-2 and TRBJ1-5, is EAGVAQSPRYKIIEKRQSVAFWCNPISGHATLYWYQQILGQGPKLLIQFQNNGVVDDSQLPKDRFSAERLKGVDSTLKIQPAKLEDSAVYLCASSLDPGSHQPQHFGDGTRLSIL.

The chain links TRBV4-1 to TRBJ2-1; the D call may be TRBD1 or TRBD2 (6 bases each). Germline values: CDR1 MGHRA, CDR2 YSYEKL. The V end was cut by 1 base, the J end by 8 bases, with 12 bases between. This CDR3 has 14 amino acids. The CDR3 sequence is CASSQVGGLDEQFF. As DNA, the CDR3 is TGCGCCAGCAGCCAAGTGGGGGGCCTGGATGAGCAGTTCTTC.

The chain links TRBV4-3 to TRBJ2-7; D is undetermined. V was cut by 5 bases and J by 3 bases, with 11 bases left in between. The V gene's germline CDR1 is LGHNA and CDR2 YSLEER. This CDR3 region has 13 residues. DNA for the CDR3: TGCGCCAGCAGCGGTAGCTATGGCTACGAGCAGTACTTC. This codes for CASSGSYGYEQYF.

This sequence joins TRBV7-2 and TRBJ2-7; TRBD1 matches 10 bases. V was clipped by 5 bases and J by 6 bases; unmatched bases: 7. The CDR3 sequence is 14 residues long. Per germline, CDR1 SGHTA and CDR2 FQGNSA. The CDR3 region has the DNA TGTGCCAGCAGCCCCCGGGACAGGGGTTCCGAGCAGTACTTC. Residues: CASSPRDRGSEQYF.

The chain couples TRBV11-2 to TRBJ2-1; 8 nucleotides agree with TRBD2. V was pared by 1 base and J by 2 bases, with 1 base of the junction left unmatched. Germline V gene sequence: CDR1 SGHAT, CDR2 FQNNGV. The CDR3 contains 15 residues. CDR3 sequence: CASSLGTSPYNEQFF. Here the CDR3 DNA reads TGTGCCAGCAGCTTAGGGACTAGCCCCTACAATGAGCAGTTCTTC.

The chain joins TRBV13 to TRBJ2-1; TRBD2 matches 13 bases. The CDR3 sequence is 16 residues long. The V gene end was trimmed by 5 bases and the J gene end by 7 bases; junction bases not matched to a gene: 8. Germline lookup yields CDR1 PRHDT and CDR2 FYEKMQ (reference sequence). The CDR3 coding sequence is TGTGCCAGCAGCAAGGGACTAGCGGGGAGCGGGAATGAGCAGTTCTTC. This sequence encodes CASSKGLAGSGNEQFF.

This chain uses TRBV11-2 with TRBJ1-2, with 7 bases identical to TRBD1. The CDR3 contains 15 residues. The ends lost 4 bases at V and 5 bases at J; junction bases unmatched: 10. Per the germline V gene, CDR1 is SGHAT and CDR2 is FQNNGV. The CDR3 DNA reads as TGTGCCAGCAGCTCTACCCGGGACAGATCATATGGCTACACCTTC. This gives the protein CASSSTRDRSYGYTF.

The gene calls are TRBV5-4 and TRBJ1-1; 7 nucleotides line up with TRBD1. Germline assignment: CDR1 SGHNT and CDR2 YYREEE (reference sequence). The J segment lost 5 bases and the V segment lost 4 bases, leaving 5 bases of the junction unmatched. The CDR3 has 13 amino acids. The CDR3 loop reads CASSPPQGTEAFF. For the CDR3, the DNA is TGTGCCAGCAGCCCCCCACAGGGGACTGAAGCTTTCTTT.

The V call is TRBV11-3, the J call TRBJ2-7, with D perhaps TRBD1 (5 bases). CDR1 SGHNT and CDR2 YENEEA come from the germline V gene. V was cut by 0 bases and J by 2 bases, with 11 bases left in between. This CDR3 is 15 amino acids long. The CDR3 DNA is TGTGCCAGCAGCTTAGAGGACATGTCCACCTACGAGCAGTACTTC. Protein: CASSLEDMSTYEQYF.

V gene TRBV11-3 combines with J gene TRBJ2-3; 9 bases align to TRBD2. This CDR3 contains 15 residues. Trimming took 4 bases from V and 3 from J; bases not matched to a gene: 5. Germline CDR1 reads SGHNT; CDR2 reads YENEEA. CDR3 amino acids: CASSSRTSETDTQYF. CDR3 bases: TGTGCCAGCAGCTCCCGGACTAGCGAGACAGATACGCAGTATTTT.

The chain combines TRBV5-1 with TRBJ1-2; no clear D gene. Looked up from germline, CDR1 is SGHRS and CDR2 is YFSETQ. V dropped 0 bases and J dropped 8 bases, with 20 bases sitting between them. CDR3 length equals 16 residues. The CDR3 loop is CASSLAPGSQGGGYTF. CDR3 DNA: TGCGCCAGCAGCTTGGCCCCGGGGTCCCAAGGAGGGGGCTACACCTTC.

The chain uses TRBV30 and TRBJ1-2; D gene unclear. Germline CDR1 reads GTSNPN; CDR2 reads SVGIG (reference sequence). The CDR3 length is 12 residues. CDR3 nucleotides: TGTGCTAGAACTAACAGCTATGGTGGCTACACCTTC. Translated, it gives CARTNSYGGYTF.